The 19 T cell receptor beta chains given below trace back to one sample, sequenced in a study of blood T cells in healthy people across ages. A second PCR of 7 to 11 cycles used a sample-barcoded 5' primer and a J-beta primer mix. TCRdb called the 5' RACE reads again in MiXCR, with one record for every CDR3 protein. The sample gives 1.5 million to 2 million distinct CDR3 sequences, 30% to 40% of which show up once; approximately 11% is in the top ten. The sequenced sample consisted of blood. These receptor sequences come from a woman in her twenties or thirties in good health.

The table lists this clonotype with a count of one. A read error may be the cause here, since a much bigger clone is one base away. This sequence joins TRBV6-2 or TRBV6-3 and TRBJ2-5; 7 nucleotides agree with TRBD2. Germline CDR1 and CDR2: MNHEY and SVGEGT. CDR3 length equals 16 residues. The V gene end was trimmed by 5 bases and the J gene end by 5 bases; junction bases not matched to a gene: 14. The DNA for the CDR3 is TGTGCCAGCAGTCCCCTCCTGGCGGGAGAGATGGAGACCCAGTACTTC. Its protein product is CASSPLLAGEMETQYF.

V usage is TRBV20-1 and J usage is TRBJ1-4, with a possible D match to TRBD1 (5 bases). Germline loops: CDR1 DFQATT, CDR2 SNEGSKA (reference sequence). Trimming removed 0 bases from V and 6 bases from J, with 14 bases in between. The CDR3 is 15 amino acids. The CDR3 is CSARDGAGGDEKLFF. The CDR3 nucleotides read TGCAGTGCTAGAGATGGCGCGGGGGGGGATGAAAAACTGTTTTTT.

The V call is TRBV7-9, the J call TRBJ1-4; D may be TRBD1 (5 bases). CDR1 and CDR2 from the germline V gene are SEHNR and FQNEAQ (reference sequence). V lost 4 bases and J 0 bases, leaving 12 bases between the germline ends. This CDR3 has 16 amino acids. Here the CDR3 DNA reads TGTGCCAGCAGCTCCGGGACCTTAGCAACTAATGAAAAACTGTTTTTT. Protein sequence: CASSSGTLATNEKLFF.

This clonotype was picked up a small number of times. The V gene is TRBV4-1, the J gene TRBJ2-1; D gene ambiguous. This CDR3 comprises 12 residues. V lost 3 bases and J 9 bases, leaving 9 bases between the germline ends. Germline CDR1 and CDR2: MGHRA and YSYEKL. The CDR3 coding sequence is TGCGCCAGCAGCCAGACCGGACGTGAGCAGTTCTTC. Translation: CASSQTGREQFF.

This clonotype appeared a few times. The chain has TRBV6-1 and TRBJ2-1; D gene uncertain. The germline gives CDR1 MNHNS, CDR2 SASEGT. V lost 2 bases to trimming and J lost 6 bases, with 11 bases between them. The CDR3 runs 14 residues. The CDR3 DNA reads as TGTGCCAGCAGTGAATTCGGCCCGGGCAATGAGCAGTTCTTC. It translates to CASSEFGPGNEQFF.

There are a few counts of this clonotype. The V call is TRBV20-1, the J call TRBJ2-3, with 13 bases matching TRBD2. CDR3 size: 15 residues. The V segment lost 1 base and the J segment 6 bases; nucleotides outside the gene matches: 4. Germline V CDR1 and CDR2: DFQATT, SNEGSKA (reference sequence). Here the CDR3 reads CSARVGTSGKDTQYF. The DNA for the CDR3 is TGCAGTGCTAGAGTGGGGACTAGCGGGAAGGATACGCAGTATTTT.

This clonotype was recorded a few times. The chain joins TRBV6-5 to TRBJ2-7; D remains ambiguous. CDR1 and CDR2 from the germline V gene are MNHEY and SVGAGI. V lost 0 bases to trimming and J lost 5 bases, with 8 bases between them. CDR3 length equals 13 residues. CDR3 amino acids: CASSYSMGNEQYF. The DNA for the CDR3 is TGTGCCAGCAGTTACTCGATGGGCAACGAGCAGTACTTC.

A few counts support this clonotype. Here the CDR3 reads CASSSWTGEAFF. As DNA, the CDR3 is TGTGCCAGCAGTTCATGGACAGGGGAAGCTTTCTTT. The chain has TRBV27 and TRBJ1-1; 8 positions match TRBD1. Losses at the gene ends were 4 bases for V and 8 bases for J; bases not matched to a gene: 3. Germline V lookup: CDR1 MNHEY, CDR2 SMNVEV (reference sequence). The CDR3 contains 12 residues.

Regarding this clonotype: The junction departs from the called germline gene at one end, perhaps through a read error. The chain joins TRBV3-1 to TRBJ1-1; D not certain. There are 14 residues in the CDR3. Germline V gene data show CDR1 as LGHDT and CDR2 as YNNKEL (reference sequence). In nucleotides, the CDR3 is TGTGCCAGCAGCCAAGAGGTTCTGAACACTAAAGCTTTCTTT. This encodes CASSQEVLNTKAFF. Full variable domain (outside the CDR3, taken from reference TRBV3-1 and TRBJ1-1): DTAVSQTPKYLVTQMGNDKSIKCEQNLGHDTMYWYKQDSKKFLKIMFSYNNKELIINETVPNRFSPKSPDKAHLNLHINSLELGDSAVYFCASSQEVLNTKAFFGQGTRLTVV.

This clonotype was counted ten times or more. The rearrangement joins TRBV27 to TRBJ1-5, with D unresolved. Germline V lookup: CDR1 MNHEY, CDR2 SMNVEV (reference sequence). This CDR3 is built from 14 residues. V lost 2 bases to trimming and J lost 4 bases, with 9 bases between them. This chain's CDR3 is CASSLAGLNQPQHF. Here the CDR3 DNA reads TGTGCCAGCAGTTTAGCCGGACTTAATCAGCCCCAGCATTTT.

The chain uses TRBV29-1 and TRBJ2-5; D might be TRBD2 (6 bases). TRBJ2-7 explains the end of the DNA better; the J call may be wrong. CDR1 is SQVTM and CDR2 is ANQGSEA in the germline V gene. This CDR3 spans 18 amino acids. The DNA of the CDR3 is TGCAGCGTCGGGCGTGGGACTCTCATTCCCCAGATCTCCTACGAGCAGTACTTC. This encodes CSVGRGTLIPQISYEQYF.

The rearrangement joins TRBV20-1 to TRBJ2-1, with 8 nucleotides matching TRBD2. This CDR3 has 14 residues. V shed 6 bases and J 9 bases; nucleotides not matched to a gene: 13. Germline loops: CDR1 DFQATT, CDR2 SNEGSKA (reference sequence). The CDR3 reads CSASLSSGSGEQFF. CDR3 bases: TGCAGTGCCTCGCTCTCCAGCGGGAGCGGTGAGCAGTTCTTC.

This clonotype turned up a few times. At one end the junction does not follow the germline gene, possibly because of a read error. The chain employs TRBV7-2 and TRBJ1-1; 7 bases agree with TRBD1. Germline CDR1 is SGHTA and CDR2 is FQGNSA. The CDR3 loop spans 15 amino acids. The CDR3 region has the DNA TGTGCCAGCAGCCCCCAAACAGGGGTTCACACTGAGGCTTTCTTT. This gives the protein CASSPQTGVHTEAFF.

V is TRBV5-4 and J is TRBJ1-5; unclear D gene. V lost 1 base, J lost 6 bases, and 17 bases lay in between. The germline gives CDR1 SGHNT, CDR2 YYREEE (reference sequence). The CDR3 length is 16 residues. CDR3 nucleotide sequence: TGTGCCAGCAGCTTGTATTTTCTGGAACCCAGTCAGCCCCAGCATTTT. Amino acids: CASSLYFLEPSQPQHF.

This clonotype was observed a handful of times. The chain recombines TRBV20-1 with TRBJ2-7; 12 bases match TRBD1. Germline-derived CDR1 and CDR2 are DFQATT and SNEGSKA (reference sequence). J was trimmed by 7 bases and V by 5 bases; bases with no gene match: 9. The CDR3 has 14 residues. In DNA, the CDR3 is TGCAGTGCTCCCTGGGGACAGGGGGCGGGGGAGCAGTACTTC. Protein sequence: CSAPWGQGAGEQYF.

The V and J genes are TRBV11-1 and TRBJ1-1; the D is unclear. V shed 2 bases and J shed 5 bases, with 12 bases lying between them. The length of the CDR3 is 14 residues. Per germline, CDR1 SGHAT and CDR2 FQDESV (reference sequence). CDR3 in amino acids: CASSLMEIGTEAFF. The CDR3 DNA is TGTGCCAGCAGCTTAATGGAAATAGGAACTGAAGCTTTCTTT.

This rearrangement joins TRBV20-1 to TRBJ2-1, with 9 bases aligning to TRBD2. V dropped 5 bases and J dropped 0; count of bases not matched to a gene: 8. Germline CDR1 is DFQATT and CDR2 is SNEGSKA (reference sequence). The CDR3 has 16 residues. The CDR3 reads CSAGELAGISYNEQFF. The CDR3, as DNA: TGCAGTGCTGGGGAACTAGCGGGTATCTCCTACAATGAGCAGTTCTTC.

V usage is TRBV4-1 and J usage is TRBJ1-2, with 7 bases aligning to TRBD1. Germline CDR1 MGHRA, CDR2 YSYEKL. The CDR3 is made up of 14 amino acids. J gave up 7 bases and V 0 bases, and 5 bases lay outside the gene matches. The CDR3 region has the DNA TGCGCCAGCAGCCAAGATAAGGGGGCCGGTGGCTACACCTTC. Amino acid sequence: CASSQDKGAGGYTF.

This clonotype has a single count. The V gene is TRBV15, the J gene TRBJ1-2; D unclear. The CDR3 length is 16 residues. V was cut by 0 bases and J by 6 bases, with 17 bases left in between. Germline lookup yields CDR1 LNHNV and CDR2 YYDKDF (reference sequence). CDR3 region: CATSRDYSPGSHGYTF. In DNA form, the CDR3 reads TGTGCCACCAGCAGAGATTACTCTCCAGGATCCCATGGCTACACCTTC.